What follows is one T cell receptor beta chain and its context. Germline values: CDR1 WSHSY, CDR2 SAAADI. Trimming removed 4 bases from V and 0 bases from J, with 9 bases in between. The CDR3 consists of 14 residues. The sample is drawn from a study of blood T cell repertoires in COVID-19. Assay used: immunoSEQ multiplex PCR; TCRdb lists only in-frame clones, some missing. The top ten hold 1.5% to 1.7% of the sample, which has approximately 130,000 clones, 88% seen once. This receptor was obtained from a human donor in a cohort sampled during active COVID-19. This rearrangement joins TRBV10-2 to TRBJ1-1; D may be TRBD1 (6 bases). Sequences were obtained from peripheral blood. The CDR3 is CASSGGQMNTEAFF. Here the CDR3 DNA reads TGCGCCAGCAGTGGTGGACAGATGAACACTGAAGCTTTCTTT.